This paragraph covers one T cell receptor beta chain sequence. This CDR3 comprises 16 residues. V dropped 0 bases and J dropped 4 bases, with 13 bases sitting between them. Germline V gene sequence: CDR1 SGDLS, CDR2 YYNGEE. CD45RO-negative CD8 cells positively selected for CCR7 made up the naive population, which excluded terminally differentiated effector memory CD45RA+ cells. Nashville, Tennessee was home to all donors, who were Caucasian adults. The data originate from a study of shared clonotypes between healthy human individuals. The assay ran at deep level. In the original processing: Because ImmunoSEQ provided only junction sequences with no quality scores, the filtering differed. Method: immunoSEQ multiplex PCR; TCRdb's copy keeps in-frame clones and lacks some. V and J calls and clone size are copied from that table; D and trimming were computed from the DNA. Seen here are 1.5 million to 2.5 million clones, roughly 94% observed once, and the top ten hold approximately 1%.

This chain links TRBV9 with TRBJ2-2; the D gene is possibly TRBD2 (6 bases). What was sequenced was naive CD8+ T cells sorted from blood. This TCR was recovered from a man between 18 and 35 years old in good health. In DNA, the CDR3 is TGTGCCAGCAGCGTAGATGGGGCGGGATTCACCGGGGAGCTGTTTTTT. This translates into CASSVDGAGFTGELFF.